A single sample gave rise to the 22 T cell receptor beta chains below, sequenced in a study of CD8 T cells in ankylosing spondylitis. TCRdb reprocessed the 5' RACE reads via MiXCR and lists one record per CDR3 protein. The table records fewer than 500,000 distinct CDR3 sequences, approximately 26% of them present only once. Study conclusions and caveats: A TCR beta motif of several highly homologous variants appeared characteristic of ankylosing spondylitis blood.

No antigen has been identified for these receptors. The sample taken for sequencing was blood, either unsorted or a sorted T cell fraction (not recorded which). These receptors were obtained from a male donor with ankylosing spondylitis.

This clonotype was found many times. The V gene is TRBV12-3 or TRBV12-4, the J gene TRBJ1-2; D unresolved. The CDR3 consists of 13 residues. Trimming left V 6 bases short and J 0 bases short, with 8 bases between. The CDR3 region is CASSLKPNYGYTF. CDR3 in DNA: TGTGCCAGCAGCCTTAAACCTAACTATGGCTACACCTTC.

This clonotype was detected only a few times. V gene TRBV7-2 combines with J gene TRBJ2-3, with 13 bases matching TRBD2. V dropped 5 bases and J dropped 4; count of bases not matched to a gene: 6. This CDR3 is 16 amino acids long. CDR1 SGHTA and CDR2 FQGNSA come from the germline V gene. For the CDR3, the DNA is TGTGCCAGCAGCACCCGGACTAGCGGGAGCCCAGATACGCAGTATTTT. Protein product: CASSTRTSGSPDTQYF.

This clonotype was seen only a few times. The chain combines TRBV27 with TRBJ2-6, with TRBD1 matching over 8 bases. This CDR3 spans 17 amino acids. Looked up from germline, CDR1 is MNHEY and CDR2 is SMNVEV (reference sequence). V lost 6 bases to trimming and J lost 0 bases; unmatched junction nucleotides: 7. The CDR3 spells CASSRRDRTSGANVLTF. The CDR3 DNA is TGTGCCAGCAGCCGCCGGGACAGGACCTCTGGGGCCAACGTCCTGACTTTC.

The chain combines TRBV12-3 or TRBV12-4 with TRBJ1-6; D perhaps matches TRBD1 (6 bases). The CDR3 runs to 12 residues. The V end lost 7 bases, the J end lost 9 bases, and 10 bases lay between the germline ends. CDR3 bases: TGTGCCAGCACTCTGGGGGCTTCACCCCTCCACTTT. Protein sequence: CASTLGASPLHF.

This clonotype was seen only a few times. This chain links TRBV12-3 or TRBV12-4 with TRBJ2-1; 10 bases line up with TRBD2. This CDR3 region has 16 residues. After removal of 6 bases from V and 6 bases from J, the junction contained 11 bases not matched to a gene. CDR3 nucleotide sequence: TGTGCCAGCAGCCACAGGACTAGCGGAACGCTCAATGAGCAGTTCTTC. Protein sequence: CASSHRTSGTLNEQFF.

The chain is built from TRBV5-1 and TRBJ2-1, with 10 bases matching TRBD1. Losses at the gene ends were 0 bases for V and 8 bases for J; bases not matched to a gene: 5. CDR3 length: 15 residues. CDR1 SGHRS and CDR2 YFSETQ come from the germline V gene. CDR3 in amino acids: CASSLGTGGMDEQFF. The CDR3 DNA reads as TGCGCCAGCAGCTTGGGGACAGGGGGAATGGATGAGCAGTTCTTC.

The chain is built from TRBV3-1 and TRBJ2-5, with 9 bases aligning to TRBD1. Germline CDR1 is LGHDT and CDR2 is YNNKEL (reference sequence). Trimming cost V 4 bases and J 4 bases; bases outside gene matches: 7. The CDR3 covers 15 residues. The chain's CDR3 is CASSRGTGLSETQYF. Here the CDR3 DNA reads TGTGCCAGCAGCCGTGGGACAGGGCTCTCAGAGACCCAGTACTTC.

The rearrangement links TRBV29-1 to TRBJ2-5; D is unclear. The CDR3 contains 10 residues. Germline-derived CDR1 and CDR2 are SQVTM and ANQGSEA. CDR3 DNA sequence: TGCAGTTTGGGACAAGAGACCCAGTACTTC. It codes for CSLGQETQYF. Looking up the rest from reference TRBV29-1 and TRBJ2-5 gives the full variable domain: SAVISQKPSRDICQRGTSLTIQCQVDSQVTMMFWYRQQPGQSLTLIATANQGSEATYESGFVIDKFPISRPNLTFSTLTVSNMSPEDSSIYLCSLGQETQYFGPGTRLLVL.

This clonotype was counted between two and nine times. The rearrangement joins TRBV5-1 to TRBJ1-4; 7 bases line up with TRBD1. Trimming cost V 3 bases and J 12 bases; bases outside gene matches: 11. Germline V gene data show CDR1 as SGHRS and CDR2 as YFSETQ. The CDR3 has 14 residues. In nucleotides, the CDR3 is TGCGCCAGCAGCTCGGGACAGCTCCTCGACCAACTGTTTTTT. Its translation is CASSSGQLLDQLFF.

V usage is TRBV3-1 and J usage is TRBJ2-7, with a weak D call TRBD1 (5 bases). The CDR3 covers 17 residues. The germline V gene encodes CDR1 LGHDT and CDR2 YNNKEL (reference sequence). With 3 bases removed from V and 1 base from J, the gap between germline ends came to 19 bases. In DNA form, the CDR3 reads TGTGCCAGCAGCCACAAAGTCTCCACAGGCGTATCCTACGAGCAGTACTTC. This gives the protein CASSHKVSTGVSYEQYF.

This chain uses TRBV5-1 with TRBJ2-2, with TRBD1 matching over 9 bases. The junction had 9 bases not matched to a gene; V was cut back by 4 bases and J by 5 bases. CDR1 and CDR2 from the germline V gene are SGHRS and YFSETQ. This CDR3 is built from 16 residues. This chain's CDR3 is CASSSRDRDVTGELFF. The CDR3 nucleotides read TGCGCCAGCAGCAGCCGGGACAGGGACGTTACCGGGGAGCTGTTTTTT.

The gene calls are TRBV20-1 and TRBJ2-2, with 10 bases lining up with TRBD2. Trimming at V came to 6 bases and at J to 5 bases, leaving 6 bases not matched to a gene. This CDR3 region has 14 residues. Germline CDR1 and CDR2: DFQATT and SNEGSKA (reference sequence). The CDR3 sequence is CSALLAGITGELFF. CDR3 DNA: TGCAGTGCCTTACTAGCGGGAATAACCGGGGAGCTGTTTTTT.

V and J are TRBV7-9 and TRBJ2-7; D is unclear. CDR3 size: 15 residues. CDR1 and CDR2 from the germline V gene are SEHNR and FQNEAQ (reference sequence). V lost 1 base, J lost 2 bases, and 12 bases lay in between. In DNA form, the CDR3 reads TGTGCCAGCAGCTTAGGTTCGGGTTCAGCCTACGAGCAGTACTTC. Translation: CASSLGSGSAYEQYF.

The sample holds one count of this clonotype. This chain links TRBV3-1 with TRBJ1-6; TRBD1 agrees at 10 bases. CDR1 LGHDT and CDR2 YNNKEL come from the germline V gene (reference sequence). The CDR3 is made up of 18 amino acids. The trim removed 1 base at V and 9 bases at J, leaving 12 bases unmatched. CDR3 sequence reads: CASSQGQGAREYGSPLHF. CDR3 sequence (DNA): TGTGCCAGCAGCCAAGGACAGGGGGCTAGGGAATACGGTTCACCCCTCCACTTT.

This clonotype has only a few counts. The CDR3 DNA follows: TGTGCCAGCAGCCCCAGCGAGGGGGGCTCCTACGAGCAGTACTTC. It specifies CASSPSEGGSYEQYF. This sequence joins TRBV4-2 and TRBJ2-7, with D possibly called TRBD1 or TRBD2 (6 bases each). V was shortened by 4 bases and J by 0 bases, with 13 bases between the two germline ends. This CDR3 has 15 residues. Looked up from germline, CDR1 is LGHNA and CDR2 is YNFKEQ.

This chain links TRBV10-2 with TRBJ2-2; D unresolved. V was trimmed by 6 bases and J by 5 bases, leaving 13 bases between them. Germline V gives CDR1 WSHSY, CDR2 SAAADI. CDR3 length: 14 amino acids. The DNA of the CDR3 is TGCGCCAGCAGCCTCTCCCAAGGGACCGGGGAGCTGTTTTTT. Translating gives CASSLSQGTGELFF.

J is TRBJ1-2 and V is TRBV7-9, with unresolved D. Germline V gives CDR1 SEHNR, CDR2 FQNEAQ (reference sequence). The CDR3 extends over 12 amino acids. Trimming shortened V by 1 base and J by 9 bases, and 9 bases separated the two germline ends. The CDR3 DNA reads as TGTGCCAGCAGCTTAGTTCTGGGCAGCTACACCTTC. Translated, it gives CASSLVLGSYTF.

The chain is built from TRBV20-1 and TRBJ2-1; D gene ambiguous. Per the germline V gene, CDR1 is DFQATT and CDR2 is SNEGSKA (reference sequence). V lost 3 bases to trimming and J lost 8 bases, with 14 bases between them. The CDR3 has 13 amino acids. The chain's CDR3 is CSASPLPIHEQFF. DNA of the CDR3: TGCAGTGCTAGCCCCCTCCCCATACATGAGCAGTTCTTC.

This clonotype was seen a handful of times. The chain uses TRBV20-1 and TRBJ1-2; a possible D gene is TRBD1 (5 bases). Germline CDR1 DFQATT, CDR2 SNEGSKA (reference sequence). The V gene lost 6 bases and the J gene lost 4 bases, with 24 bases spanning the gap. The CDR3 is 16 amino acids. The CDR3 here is CSAARDGAASFYGYTF. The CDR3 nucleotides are TGCAGTGCCGCGAGGGACGGCGCAGCATCTTTCTATGGCTACACCTTC.

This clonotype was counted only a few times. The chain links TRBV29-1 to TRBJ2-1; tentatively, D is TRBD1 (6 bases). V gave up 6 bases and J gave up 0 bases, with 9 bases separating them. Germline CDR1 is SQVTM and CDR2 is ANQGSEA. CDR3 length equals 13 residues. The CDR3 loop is CSVGTTSYNEQFF. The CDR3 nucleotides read TGCAGCGTCGGGACAACCTCCTACAATGAGCAGTTCTTC.

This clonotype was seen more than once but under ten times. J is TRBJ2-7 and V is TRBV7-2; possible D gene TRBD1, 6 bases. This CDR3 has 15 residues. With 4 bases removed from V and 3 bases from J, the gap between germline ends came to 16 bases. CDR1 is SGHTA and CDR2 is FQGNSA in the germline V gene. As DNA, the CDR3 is TGTGCCAGCAGCTCCGGGACACCTCGGAACTACGAGCAGTACTTC. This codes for CASSSGTPRNYEQYF.

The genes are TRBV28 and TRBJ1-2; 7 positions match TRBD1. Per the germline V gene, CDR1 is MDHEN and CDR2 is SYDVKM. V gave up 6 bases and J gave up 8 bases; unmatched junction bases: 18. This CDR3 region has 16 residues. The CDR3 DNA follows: TGTGCCAGCAGCACCTCGTATCGGACAGGAGGCGGCGGCTACACCTTC. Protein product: CASSTSYRTGGGGYTF.